This section outlines one T cell receptor beta chain sequence together with its context. The data originate from a study of shared clonotypes between healthy human individuals. In germline, CDR1 is KGHSH, CDR2 LQKENI. Between the trimmed V and J ends, which lost 0 bases and 5 bases, there was a span of 8 bases. The CDR3 totals 14 residues. The assay was immunoSEQ multiplex PCR, and TCRdb's table has in-frame clones only and misses some. This table holds roughly 2.2 million clones, more than 85% found once. Sequencing was carried out using naive CD4+ T cells from PBMCs. Subset: CD45RA+ positively selected. The origin of this receptor is a man between 18 and 35 years old in good health. Some clones in this sample may be carry-over from other donors' samples. The chain recombines TRBV18 with TRBJ2-1; weak D call: TRBD2 (5 bases). The CDR3 DNA reads as TGTGCCAGCTCACCACCCAGCGGAGACAATGAGCAGTTCTTC. Encoded protein: CASSPPSGDNEQFF.